Listed here are 31 T cell receptor beta chains from one sample, sequenced in a study of blood T cell repertoires in COVID-19. The protocol was immunoSEQ multiplex PCR, while the TCRdb copy is restricted to in-frame clones and leaves out a portion. This table has 310,000 or so clones, about 86% appearing once. Specimen: peripheral blood. The receptors were sampled from a woman aged 50 to 60 with acute or convalescent COVID-19.

This chain connects TRBV11-3 to TRBJ1-1; 7 bases agree with TRBD1. V lost 3 bases, J lost 4 bases, and 5 bases stayed unmatched. This CDR3 has 14 residues. Germline V gene lookup returns CDR1 SGHNT and CDR2 YENEEA. CDR3 residues: CASSFTGAGTEAFF. In DNA form, the CDR3 reads TGTGCCAGCAGCTTCACAGGGGCGGGCACTGAAGCTTTCTTT.

The chain has TRBV6-5 and TRBJ1-1; D is unclear. The CDR3 extends over 14 amino acids. Germline CDR1 MNHEY, CDR2 SVGAGI. V lost 6 bases and J lost 0, with 11 bases in between. The CDR3 loop reads CASSLTPLNTEAFF. In DNA, the CDR3 is TGTGCCAGCAGCCTGACACCCCTGAACACTGAAGCTTTCTTT.

The V call is TRBV18, the J call TRBJ1-2; TRBD1 matches 10 bases. The CDR3 covers 18 residues. Germline loops: CDR1 KGHSH, CDR2 LQKENI. The J segment lost 0 bases and the V segment lost 6 bases, leaving 13 bases of the junction unmatched. CDR3 nucleotides: TGTGCCAGCTCCCCAGGTTTGGGACAGGGGACTCCTAACTATGGCTACACCTTC. It codes for CASSPGLGQGTPNYGYTF.

This rearrangement joins TRBV5-1 to TRBJ2-2; 13 bases align to TRBD2. In germline, CDR1 is SGHRS, CDR2 YFSETQ. V dropped 4 bases and J dropped 4; count of bases not matched to a gene: 4. This CDR3 is 16 amino acids long. CDR3 coding DNA: TGCGCCAGCAGCATACGGACTAGCGGGAGCACCGGGGAGCTGTTTTTT. Translation gives CASSIRTSGSTGELFF.

This chain joins TRBV19 and TRBJ2-7; D may be TRBD1 (6 bases). V was trimmed by 3 bases and J by 2 bases, leaving 14 bases between them. This CDR3 contains 15 residues. The V gene's germline CDR1 is LNHDA and CDR2 SQIVND (reference sequence). The CDR3 here is CASSMGAIPAYEQYF. CDR3 DNA sequence: TGTGCCAGTAGTATGGGGGCGATCCCTGCCTACGAGCAGTACTTC.

V gene TRBV5-1 combines with J gene TRBJ1-4; D not resolved. This CDR3 is 13 amino acids long. The germline gives CDR1 SGHRS, CDR2 YFSETQ. The ends were cut back, 4 bases at V and 11 bases at J, with 15 bases in the middle. For the CDR3, the DNA is TGCGCCAGCAGCCCGGCCTCAGGCGAGAAACTGTTTTTT. Protein sequence: CASSPASGEKLFF. Filled out from reference TRBV5-1 and TRBJ1-4, the complete variable domain reads KAGVTQTPRYLIKTRGQQVTLSCSPISGHRSVSWYQQTPGQGLQFLFEYFSETQRNKGNFPGRFSGRQFSNSRSEMNVSTLELGDSALYLCASSPASGEKLFFGSGTQLSVL.

Remarks on this clone: In the same sample, other DNA sequences code for this CDR3. The chain employs TRBV9 and TRBJ2-3, with D possibly being TRBD2 (5 bases). The CDR3 has 13 amino acids. Per the germline V gene, CDR1 is SGDLS and CDR2 is YYNGEE. The ends were cut back, 1 base at V and 3 bases at J, with 6 bases in the middle. DNA for the CDR3: TGTGCCAGCAGCGTACCGGGGACAGATACGCAGTATTTT. Amino acids: CASSVPGTDTQYF.

This chain connects TRBV27 to TRBJ2-7; TRBD2 is a possible D gene (6 bases). The CDR3 extends over 15 amino acids. Trimming left V 6 bases short and J 2 bases short, with 17 bases between. CDR1 is MNHEY and CDR2 is SMNVEV in the germline V gene (reference sequence). CDR3 sequence (DNA): TGTGCCAGCAGCCCCTCAGGGAGGAATCCCTACGAGCAGTACTTC. Protein sequence: CASSPSGRNPYEQYF.

The chain recombines TRBV7-9 with TRBJ1-1; 8 bases are shared with TRBD1. The CDR3 consists of 12 residues. V lost 5 bases and J lost 10; bases outside the gene matches: 6. Looked up from germline, CDR1 is SEHNR and CDR2 is FQNEAQ (reference sequence). The CDR3 sequence is CASSPGDRTAFF. The CDR3 bases are TGTGCCAGCAGCCCCGGGGACAGGACAGCTTTCTTT.

The chain has TRBV27 and TRBJ1-1; tentative D call: TRBD1 (6 bases). The CDR3 is 11 amino acids. Germline V gives CDR1 MNHEY, CDR2 SMNVEV (reference sequence). The V gene lost 10 bases and the J gene lost 7 bases, with 13 bases spanning the gap. CDR3 in DNA: TGTGCCACCCTAGGACAGTTTGAAGCTTTCTTT. This codes for CATLGQFEAFF.

The chain is built from TRBV13 and TRBJ1-3, with 9 nucleotides matching TRBD1. V gave up 4 bases and J gave up 9 bases; unmatched junction bases: 10. The CDR3 consists of 15 residues. Per the germline V gene, CDR1 is PRHDT and CDR2 is FYEKMQ (reference sequence). The CDR3 spells CASSSSGQGEVTIYF. The CDR3 nucleotides are TGTGCCAGCAGCTCCTCGGGACAGGGAGAGGTCACCATATATTTT.

The chain combines TRBV4-3 with TRBJ2-3; TRBD2 matches at 7 bases. Germline values: CDR1 LGHNA, CDR2 YSLEER. CDR3 length: 16 residues. The trim removed 1 base at V and 3 bases at J, leaving 7 bases unmatched. CDR3 in amino acids: CASSQGGTGGTDTQYF. As DNA, the CDR3 is TGCGCCAGCAGCCAAGGTGGGACGGGGGGAACAGATACGCAGTATTTT.

J is TRBJ1-5 and V is TRBV4-3; tentatively, D is TRBD1 (5 bases). V was shortened by 0 bases and J by 7 bases, with 13 bases between the two germline ends. Germline lookup yields CDR1 LGHNA and CDR2 YSLEER. The CDR3 is 15 residues long. Here the CDR3 reads CASSQEGLGGQPQHF. As DNA, the CDR3 is TGCGCCAGCAGCCAAGAAGGTCTCGGGGGGCAGCCCCAGCATTTT.

The sample holds a few counts of this clone. V gene TRBV19 combines with J gene TRBJ2-1, with D hard to call. The V and J ends lost 1 base and 1 base respectively, with 5 bases between them. This CDR3 has 14 residues. Per germline, CDR1 LNHDA and CDR2 SQIVND (reference sequence). CDR3 DNA: TGTGCCAGTAGTATAGGTCTATCCTACAATGAGCAGTTCTTC. It encodes CASSIGLSYNEQFF.

In this sample, this clone turned up once. J is TRBJ2-7 and V is TRBV7-8; D gene uncertain. Trimming stripped 1 base from V and 3 bases from J, with 10 bases between. The CDR3 length is 14 residues. Per germline, CDR1 SGHVS and CDR2 FQNEAQ. The CDR3 DNA is TGTGCCAGCAGCTTAGACAGCCCTTTCTACGAGCAGTACGTC. Protein product: CASSLDSPFYEQYV.

The chain is built from TRBV5-1 and TRBJ2-3, with 7 bases lining up with TRBD2. The J segment lost 1 base and the V segment lost 1 base, leaving 6 bases of the junction unmatched. Germline V gene lookup returns CDR1 SGHRS and CDR2 YFSETQ. The CDR3 extends over 16 amino acids. CDR3 sequence reads: CASSLLGGIRTDTQYF. The CDR3 DNA reads TGCGCCAGCAGCTTGCTCGGGGGGATTCGCACAGATACGCAGTATTTT. The variable domain in full, completed from reference TRBV5-1 and TRBJ2-3, reads KAGVTQTPRYLIKTRGQQVTLSCSPISGHRSVSWYQQTPGQGLQFLFEYFSETQRNKGNFPGRFSGRQFSNSRSEMNVSTLELGDSALYLCASSLLGGIRTDTQYFGPGTRLTVL.

Here the CDR3 DNA reads TGTGCCAGCAGCCAGGGGATGGGGCAGCGGGGGTTTGAGACCCAGTACTTC. Translating gives CASSQGMGQRGFETQYF. This chain links TRBV4-2 with TRBJ2-5; 8 nucleotides agree with TRBD2. This CDR3 has 17 residues. Germline values: CDR1 LGHNA, CDR2 YNFKEQ. V lost 3 bases to trimming and J lost 5 bases; unmatched junction nucleotides: 14.

V usage is TRBV2 and J usage is TRBJ1-5; the D gene is possibly TRBD1 (5 bases). The CDR3 is 16 residues long. The germline V gene encodes CDR1 SNHLY and CDR2 FYNNEI. Deletions cut 3 bases from V and 0 bases from J, with 12 bases between. The CDR3 DNA sequence: TGTGCCAGCAGTGATTTGTTCAGGGATAGCAATCAGCCCCAGCATTTT. Translated, it gives CASSDLFRDSNQPQHF. Variable domain in full (rest from reference TRBV2 and TRBJ1-5): EPEVTQTPSHQVTQMGQEVILRCVPISNHLYFYWYRQILGQKVEFLVSFYNNEISEKSEIFDDQFSVERPDGSNFTLKIRSTKLEDSAMYFCASSDLFRDSNQPQHFGDGTRLSIL.

This clone was found once. This chain joins TRBV15 and TRBJ2-1, with D uncertain. The V and J ends lost 0 bases and 8 bases respectively, with 8 bases between them. Germline values: CDR1 LNHNV, CDR2 YYDKDF (reference sequence). This CDR3 region has 13 residues. The CDR3 is CATSRDRSDEQFF. CDR3 DNA sequence: TGTGCCACCAGCAGAGATAGGAGCGATGAGCAGTTCTTC.

The genes are TRBV14 and TRBJ1-1; D not resolved. Trimming took off 1 base at V and 0 bases at J, with 12 bases between the two ends. Per germline, CDR1 SGHDN and CDR2 FVKESK. The CDR3 runs to 16 residues. CDR3 nucleotides: TGTGCCAGCAGCCAAGTGGGTGGAGGAGTGAACACTGAAGCTTTCTTT. Protein sequence: CASSQVGGGVNTEAFF.

The V and J genes are TRBV19 and TRBJ1-2; TRBD1 matches 7 bases. V lost 5 bases to trimming and J lost 7 bases; unmatched junction nucleotides: 10. The length of the CDR3 is 14 residues. Germline CDR1 reads LNHDA; CDR2 reads SQIVND (reference sequence). Written as DNA, the CDR3 is TGTGCCAGTAGTGCCCGGACAGGCCAGGGTGGCTACACCTTC. Its protein is CASSARTGQGGYTF.

The chain carries TRBV14 and TRBJ1-1; no reliable D call. CDR1 is SGHDN, CDR2 FVKESK, per germline. The CDR3 is 15 amino acids. V was trimmed by 2 bases and J by 5 bases, leaving 15 bases between them. CDR3 protein: CASSQIEAAGTEAFF. CDR3 DNA: TGTGCCAGCAGCCAAATAGAGGCAGCGGGTACTGAAGCTTTCTTT.

The chain recombines TRBV6-5 with TRBJ2-7, with 9 bases lining up with TRBD1. Germline CDR1 and CDR2: MNHEY and SVGAGI. V gave up 7 bases and J gave up 3 bases; unmatched junction bases: 7. The CDR3 runs to 14 residues. CDR3 sequence (DNA): TGTGCCAGCACCCTCGGGGACAGGGACTACGAGCAGTACGTC. It is translated as CASTLGDRDYEQYV.

The J gene is TRBJ2-5, the V gene TRBV24-1; D gene uncertain. Trimming shortened V by 1 base and J by 1 base, and 9 bases separated the two germline ends. The CDR3 covers 15 residues. Germline values: CDR1 KGHDR, CDR2 SFDVKD. In DNA form, the CDR3 reads TGTGCCACCAGTGATTTTGGAACGGGCCAAGAGACCCAGTACTTC. It codes for CATSDFGTGQETQYF.

The V and J genes are TRBV7-9 and TRBJ1-4, with 12 bases identical to TRBD1. Trimming took 3 bases from V and 8 from J; bases not matched to a gene: 10. Per germline, CDR1 SEHNR and CDR2 FQNEAQ (reference sequence). The CDR3 spans 17 residues. CDR3 sequence (DNA): TGTGCCAGCAGCTTGGGGACAGGGGGCTTGTTAGGGGAAAAACTGTTTTTT. Its translation is CASSLGTGGLLGEKLFF.

The chain couples TRBV5-6 to TRBJ1-2, with D perhaps matching TRBD1 (5 bases). There are 13 residues in the CDR3. CDR1 and CDR2 (germline): SGHDT, YYEEEE. V dropped 2 bases and J dropped 4 bases, with 9 bases sitting between them. The chain's CDR3 is CASSLPGGYGYTF. CDR3 in DNA: TGTGCCAGCAGCTTACCGGGGGGCTATGGCTACACCTTC.

This clone was detected a few times. The V and J genes are TRBV2 and TRBJ2-7; a weak D match, TRBD2 (6 bases). The CDR3 consists of 14 residues. Trimming shortened V by 3 bases and J by 0 bases, and 9 bases separated the two germline ends. The germline V gene encodes CDR1 SNHLY and CDR2 FYNNEI. CDR3 sequence (DNA): TGTGCCAGCAGTGAGGCGGGGAGCTCCTACGAGCAGTACGTC. This translates into CASSEAGSSYEQYV.

The rearrangement joins TRBV6-5 to TRBJ1-3; D call uncertain. V gave up 0 bases and J gave up 7 bases, with 10 bases separating them. The CDR3 totals 14 residues. Germline CDR1 is MNHEY and CDR2 is SVGAGI. CDR3 region: CASSYSEEFNTIYF. The CDR3 DNA sequence: TGTGCCAGCAGTTACTCGGAGGAGTTCAACACCATATATTTT.

The chain joins TRBV2 to TRBJ1-1; D is undetermined. The CDR3 length is 13 residues. V was clipped by 5 bases and J by 7 bases, with 14 bases between them. CDR1 is SNHLY and CDR2 is FYNNEI in the germline V gene. CDR3 in amino acids: CASSPGGWGEAFF. In DNA, the CDR3 is TGTGCCAGCAGTCCAGGAGGTTGGGGTGAAGCTTTCTTT.

The V and J genes are TRBV12-3 or TRBV12-4 and TRBJ1-4; D not resolved. The CDR3 spans 11 residues. Trimming cost V 4 bases and J 8 bases, with 5 bases left between them. CDR3 DNA sequence: TGTGCCAGCAGTTCGAGGGAAAAACTGTTTTTT. It encodes CASSSREKLFF.

This CDR3 is CASSQRSKETQYF. The CDR3 region has the DNA TGCGCCAGCAGCCAGCGGAGTAAAGAGACCCAGTACTTC. J is TRBJ2-5 and V is TRBV4-3; D uncertain. V was trimmed by 3 bases and J by 3 bases, leaving 8 bases between them. Germline CDR1 reads LGHNA; CDR2 reads YSLEER. The CDR3 consists of 13 residues.